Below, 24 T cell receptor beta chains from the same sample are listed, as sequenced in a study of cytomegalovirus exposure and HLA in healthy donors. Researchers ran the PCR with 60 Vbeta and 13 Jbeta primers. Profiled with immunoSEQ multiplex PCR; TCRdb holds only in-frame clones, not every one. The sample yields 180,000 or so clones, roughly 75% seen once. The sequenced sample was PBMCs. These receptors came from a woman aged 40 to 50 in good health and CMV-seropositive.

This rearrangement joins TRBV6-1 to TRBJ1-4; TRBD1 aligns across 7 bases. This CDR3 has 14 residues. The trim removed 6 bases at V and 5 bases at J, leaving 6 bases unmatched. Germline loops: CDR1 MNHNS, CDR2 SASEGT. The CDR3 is CASSTRGQNEKLFF. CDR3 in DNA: TGTGCCAGCAGCACGAGGGGACAGAATGAAAAACTGTTTTTT.

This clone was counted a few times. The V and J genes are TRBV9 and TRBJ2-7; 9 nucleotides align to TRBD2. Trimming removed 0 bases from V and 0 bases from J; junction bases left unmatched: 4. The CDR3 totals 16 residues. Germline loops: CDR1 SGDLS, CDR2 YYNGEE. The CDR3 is CASSVGFSGSSYEQYF. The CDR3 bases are TGTGCCAGCAGCGTAGGCTTTAGCGGGAGCTCCTACGAGCAGTACTTC.

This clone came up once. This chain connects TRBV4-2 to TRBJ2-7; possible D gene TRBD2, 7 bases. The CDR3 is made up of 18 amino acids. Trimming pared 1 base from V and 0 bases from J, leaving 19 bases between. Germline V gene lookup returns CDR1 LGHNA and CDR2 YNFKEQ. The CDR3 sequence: CASSQGRGTTGSSYEQYF. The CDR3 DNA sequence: TGTGCCAGCAGCCAAGGTAGGGGGACTACAGGTTCCTCCTACGAGCAGTACTTC.

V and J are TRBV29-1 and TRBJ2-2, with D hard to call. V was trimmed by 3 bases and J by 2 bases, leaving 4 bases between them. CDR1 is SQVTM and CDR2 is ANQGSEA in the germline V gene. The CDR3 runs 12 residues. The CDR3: CSVEANTGELFF. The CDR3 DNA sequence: TGCAGCGTTGAGGCTAACACCGGGGAGCTGTTTTTT.

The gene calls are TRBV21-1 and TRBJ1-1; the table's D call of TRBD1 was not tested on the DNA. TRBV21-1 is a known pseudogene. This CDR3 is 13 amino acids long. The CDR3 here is CASSAMRTGKAFF. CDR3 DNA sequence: TGTGCCAGCAGCGCCATGAGGACAGGGAAAGCTTTCTTT.

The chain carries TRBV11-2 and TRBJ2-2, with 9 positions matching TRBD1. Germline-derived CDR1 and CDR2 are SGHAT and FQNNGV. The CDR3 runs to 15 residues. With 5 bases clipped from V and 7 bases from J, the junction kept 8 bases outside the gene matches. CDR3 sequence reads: CASSTWTGVGGELFF. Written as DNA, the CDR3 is TGTGCCAGCAGCACCTGGACAGGGGTGGGCGGGGAGCTGTTTTTT.

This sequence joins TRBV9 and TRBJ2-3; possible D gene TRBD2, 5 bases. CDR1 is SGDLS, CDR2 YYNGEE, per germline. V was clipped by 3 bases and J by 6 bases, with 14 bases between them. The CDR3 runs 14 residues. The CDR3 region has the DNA TGTGCCAGCAGCGAGAGGGTTATGAGCGATACGCAGTATTTT. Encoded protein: CASSERVMSDTQYF. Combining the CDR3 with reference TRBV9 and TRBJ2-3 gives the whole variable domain DSGVTQTPKHLITATGQRVTLRCSPRSGDLSVYWYQQSLDQGLQFLIQYYNGEERAKGNILERFSAQQFPDLHSELNLSSLELGDSALYFCASSERVMSDTQYFGPGTRLTVL.

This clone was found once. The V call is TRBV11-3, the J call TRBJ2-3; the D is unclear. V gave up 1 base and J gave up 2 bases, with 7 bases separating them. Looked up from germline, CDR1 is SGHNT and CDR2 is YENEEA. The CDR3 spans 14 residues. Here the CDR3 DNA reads TGTGCCAGCAGCTTAGGCTCCTACACAGATACGCAGTATTTT. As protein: CASSLGSYTDTQYF.

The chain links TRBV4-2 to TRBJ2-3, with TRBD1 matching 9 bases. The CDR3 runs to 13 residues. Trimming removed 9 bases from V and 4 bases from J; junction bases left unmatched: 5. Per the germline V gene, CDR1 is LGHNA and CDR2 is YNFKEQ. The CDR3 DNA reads TGTGCCAGTCGAGGACAGGGGCCAGATACGCAGTATTTT. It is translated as CASRGQGPDTQYF.

CDR3 protein: CASTRWDSTYEQYF. The CDR3 nucleotides are TGTGCCAGCACCCGATGGGACAGTACCTACGAGCAGTACTTC. V gene TRBV11-2 combines with J gene TRBJ2-7, with 7 bases aligning to TRBD1. Trimming at V came to 7 bases and at J to 2 bases, leaving 8 bases not matched to a gene. Germline CDR1 reads SGHAT; CDR2 reads FQNNGV. The CDR3 covers 14 residues.

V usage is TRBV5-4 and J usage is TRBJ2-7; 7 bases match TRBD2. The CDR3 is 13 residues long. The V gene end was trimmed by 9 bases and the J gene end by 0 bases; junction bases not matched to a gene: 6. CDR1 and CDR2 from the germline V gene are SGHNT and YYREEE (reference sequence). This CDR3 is CATREGSSYEQYF. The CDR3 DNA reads TGTGCCACCAGGGAGGGTAGCTCCTACGAGCAGTACTTC.

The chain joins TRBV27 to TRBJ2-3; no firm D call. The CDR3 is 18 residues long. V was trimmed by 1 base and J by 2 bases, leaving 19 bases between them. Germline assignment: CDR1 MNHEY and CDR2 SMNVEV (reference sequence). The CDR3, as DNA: TGTGCCAGCAGTTTATTCCCTCGTGGCAGGCTCGTCACAGATACGCAGTATTTT. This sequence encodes CASSLFPRGRLVTDTQYF.

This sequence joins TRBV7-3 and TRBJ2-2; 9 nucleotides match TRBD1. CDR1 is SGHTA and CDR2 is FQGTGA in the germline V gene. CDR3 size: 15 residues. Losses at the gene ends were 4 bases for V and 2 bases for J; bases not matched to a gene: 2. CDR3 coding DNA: TGTGCCAGCAGCTACACAGGGGGCAACACCGGGGAGCTGTTTTTT. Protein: CASSYTGGNTGELFF.

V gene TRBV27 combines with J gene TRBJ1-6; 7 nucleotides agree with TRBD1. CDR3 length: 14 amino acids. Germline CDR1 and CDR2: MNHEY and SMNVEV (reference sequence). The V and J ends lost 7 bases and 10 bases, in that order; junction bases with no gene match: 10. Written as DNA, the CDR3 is TGTGCCAGCACCTTCAGGAGGGGGCAGTCACCCCTCCACTTT. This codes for CASTFRRGQSPLHF.

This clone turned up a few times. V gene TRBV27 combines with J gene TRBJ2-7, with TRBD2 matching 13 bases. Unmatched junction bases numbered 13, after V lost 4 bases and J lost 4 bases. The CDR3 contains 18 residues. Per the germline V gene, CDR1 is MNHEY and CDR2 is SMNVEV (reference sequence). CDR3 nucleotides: TGTGCCAGCAGTTACAGGGAGCCGGGACTAGCGGGAACGTACGAGCAGTACTTC. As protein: CASSYREPGLAGTYEQYF.

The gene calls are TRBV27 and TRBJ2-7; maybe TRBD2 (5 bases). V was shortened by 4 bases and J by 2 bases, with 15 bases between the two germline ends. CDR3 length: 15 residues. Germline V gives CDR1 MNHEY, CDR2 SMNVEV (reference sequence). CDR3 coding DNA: TGTGCCAGCAGTTCAATTCCTCGGGGAGCCTACGAGCAGTACTTC. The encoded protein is CASSSIPRGAYEQYF.

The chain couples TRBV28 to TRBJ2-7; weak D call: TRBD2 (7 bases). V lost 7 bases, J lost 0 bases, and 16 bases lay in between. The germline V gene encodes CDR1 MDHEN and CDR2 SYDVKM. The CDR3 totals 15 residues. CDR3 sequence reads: CASTVPGGLSYEQYF. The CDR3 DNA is TGTGCCAGCACCGTCCCGGGGGGCCTCTCCTACGAGCAGTACTTC.

Written as DNA, the CDR3 is TGTGCCAGCAGCATATTAGGACTAGCCGGCAAAAACATTCAGTACTTC. Translating it yields CASSILGLAGKNIQYF. The chain combines TRBV7-2 with TRBJ2-4; TRBD2 matches at 8 bases. CDR1 is SGHTA, CDR2 FQGNSA, per germline. The CDR3 contains 16 residues. V shed 5 bases, J shed 3 bases, and the junction held 9 bases outside the gene matches.

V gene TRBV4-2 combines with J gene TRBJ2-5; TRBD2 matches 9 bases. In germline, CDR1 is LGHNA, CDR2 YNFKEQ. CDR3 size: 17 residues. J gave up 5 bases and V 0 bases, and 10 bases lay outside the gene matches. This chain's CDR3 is CASSQDKEGLAGETQYF. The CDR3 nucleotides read TGTGCCAGCAGCCAAGATAAGGAGGGACTAGCAGGGGAGACCCAGTACTTC.

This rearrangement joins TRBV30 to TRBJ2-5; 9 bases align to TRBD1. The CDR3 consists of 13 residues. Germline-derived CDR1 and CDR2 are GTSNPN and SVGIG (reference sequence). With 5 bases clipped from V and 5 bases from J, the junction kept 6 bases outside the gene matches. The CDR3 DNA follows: TGTGCCTGGCGGAACAGGGGGCGGGAGACCCAGTACTTC. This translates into CAWRNRGRETQYF.

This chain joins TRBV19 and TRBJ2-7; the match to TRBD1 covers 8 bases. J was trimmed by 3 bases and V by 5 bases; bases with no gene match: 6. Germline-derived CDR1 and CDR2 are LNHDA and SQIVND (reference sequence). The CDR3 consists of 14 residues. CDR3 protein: CASSARTGNYEQYF. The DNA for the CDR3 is TGTGCCAGTAGTGCCCGGACAGGGAACTACGAGCAGTACTTC. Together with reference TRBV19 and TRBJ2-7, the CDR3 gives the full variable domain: DGGITQSPKYLFRKEGQNVTLSCEQNLNHDAMYWYRQDPGQGLRLIYYSQIVNDFQKGDIAEGYSVSREKKESFPLTVTSAQKNPTAFYLCASSARTGNYEQYFGPGTRLTVT.

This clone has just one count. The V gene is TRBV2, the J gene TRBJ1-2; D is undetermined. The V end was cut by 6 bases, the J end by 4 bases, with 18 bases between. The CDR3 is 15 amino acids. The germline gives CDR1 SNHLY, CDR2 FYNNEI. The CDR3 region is CASRIEGGEGYGYTF. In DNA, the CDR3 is TGTGCCAGCAGGATCGAAGGAGGTGAGGGCTATGGCTACACCTTC.

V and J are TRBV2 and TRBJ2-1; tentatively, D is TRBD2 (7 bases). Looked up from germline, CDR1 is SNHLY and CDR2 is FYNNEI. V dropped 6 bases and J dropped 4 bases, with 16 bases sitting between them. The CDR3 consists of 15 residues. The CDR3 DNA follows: TGTGCCAGCAGCGTTAGCCGGGGGGCTTACAATGAGCAGTTCTTC. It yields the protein CASSVSRGAYNEQFF.

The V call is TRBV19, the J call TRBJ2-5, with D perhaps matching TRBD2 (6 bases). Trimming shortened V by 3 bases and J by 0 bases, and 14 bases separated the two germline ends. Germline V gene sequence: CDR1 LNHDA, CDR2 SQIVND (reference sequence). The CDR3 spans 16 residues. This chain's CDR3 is CASSIWGDGDQETQYF. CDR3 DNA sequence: TGTGCCAGTAGTATCTGGGGGGACGGTGACCAAGAGACCCAGTACTTC.